This T cell receptor (beta chain) was observed in a study of cytotoxic CD8 clonotypes in ibrutinib-treated CLL (dated by TCRdb to 2020 to 2022). Regarding the research as a whole: In this cohort, approximately 14 patients were treatment-naive and roughly ten were relapsed/refractory, while around 17 had unmutated IGHV. Responses were partial in roughly 25 patients and complete in 2; after median approximately 5.5 years follow-up, about 15 stayed in remission and about 12 progressed. The response samples were drawn at a median of 12 months into treatment, with a range of about 6 to 40 months. Samples averaged roughly 280,000 productive templates and just under 95,000 productive rearrangements. Longitudinal samples were obtainable from about 30% of the roughly 86 participants in the trial. Cryopreserved peripheral blood mononuclear cells were collected at three points: before therapy, at response, and at either sustained remission or disease progression. All remission and progressive disease samples were collected while patients were still receiving ibrutinib. General study outcomes and caveats: Baseline clonality was found to be higher than that of age-matched healthy donors and was strongly correlated with circulating CD8+ T-cell counts. Public clonotypes were found to be uncommon and were observed to contract or remain stable during treatment; the increase in clonality was shown to reflect expansion of private clonotypes at ibrutinib response. Sampling times were not matched between sustained-remission and progressing patients, and lymph node repertoires were not studied. An increase in clonality was observed at ibrutinib response, with clonality remaining stable during sustained remission and falling back toward baseline at progression.

V trim: 1 base; J trim: 5 bases; unmatched bases: 10. Including cysteine and phenylalanine, the CDR3 has 16 amino acids. Kept here is only the CDR3 DNA, which spans 48 bases and is read in frame from base 1. Taken from the germline V gene (reference sequence), the CDR1 and CDR2 loops are LNHDA and SQIVND. In the paper's terms, the time point label means: around 25 months on ibrutinib. For TCR beta library preparation, approximately 2 micrograms of genomic DNA were isolated from cryopreserved PBMCs. Longitudinal blood samples from CLL patients on ibrutinib monotherapy were analyzed using high-throughput TCR beta sequencing. The patients were enrolled in a single-center, open-label phase 2 trial of ibrutinib monotherapy. Each clonotype received, on average, 10x coverage in deep resolution sequencing performed on a MiSeq, where the target depth lay between 1 in 1 million and 1 in 200,000 T cells. The immunoSEQ hsTCRB Kit was used to generate TCR beta libraries. In the authors' own workflow: ImmunoSEQ Data Assistant and ImmunoSEQ Analyzer were used for data analysis, and V, D and J genes were assigned according to IMGT definitions. Clonality, which ranges from 0 to 1, was calculated by subtracting the normalized Shannon entropy of productive rearrangement frequencies from one. Public clonotype analysis was restricted to overrepresented clonotypes comprising at least 0.05% of each patient's repertoire. About twelve repertoires from age-matched healthy donors, obtained from immuneACCESS, served as clonality controls. The table comes from immuneACCESS by way of TCRdb, which keeps in-frame sequences with V and J called. Part of the clones is missing from these tables; in studies checked, under half for an unresolved V gene and the rest for unknown reasons. V, J and clone size are taken as reported in that table, and D and trimming were inferred from the DNA itself. In this sample the table shows about 57,000 clones, roughly 50% of which occur a single time. The top ten clonotypes cover just over 20% of the sample.

This clone was detected only once. Its antigen remains undetermined. Base qualities are not provided; no much larger clone lies one nucleotide away. The V and J segments used are TRBV19 and TRBJ2-5; 7 bases in the middle match TRBD2. This clonotype was sampled from a human donor with chronic lymphocytic leukemia. The source was PBMCs, collected after 24 months of ibrutinib treatment. The DNA sequence follows: TGTGCCAGTAGTATAGGGCCTGGGAGGGGAGCGGAGACCCAGTACTTC. This translates into CASSIGPGRGAETQYF.